This section outlines one TCR beta chain sequence together with its context. Its specificity is unknown. This sample is part of a study of shared clonotypes between healthy human individuals. CDR1 and CDR2 (germline): MGHRA, YSYEKL. The CDR3 extends over 16 amino acids. Trimming left V 3 bases short and J 0 bases short, with 15 bases between. Study-level findings and limits: Larger richness was generally estimated for naive than memory subsets. Around 4.7% was the fraction of naive CD4 clonotypes found shared across four donors.

Only in-frame clones appear in the TCRdb table, and some are missing; sequencing was by immunoSEQ multiplex PCR. The sample holds fewer than 2.5 million clones, 93% seen once. Material: naive CD4+ T cells from PBMCs. Sample subset: CD45RA+ positively selected. The chain employs TRBV4-1 and TRBJ2-7; the D gene could be TRBD1 or TRBD2 (5 bases each). The sequence was collected from a young man in good health. Some clones in this sample may be carry-over from other donors' samples. The CDR3 coding sequence is TGCGCCAGCAGCCAGCCAGTGGCAGGGAGCTCCTACGAGCAGTACTTC. It specifies CASSQPVAGSSYEQYF.